This entry is about one T cell receptor beta chain. The V gene's germline CDR1 is SGHRS and CDR2 YFSETQ. This CDR3 is built from 15 residues. Trimming at V came to 4 bases and at J to 0 bases, leaving 5 bases not matched to a gene. The data derive from a study of blood T cell repertoires in COVID-19. Whole-study context: Sites in the United States, Italy and Spain provided acute and convalescent COVID-19 samples. T cells, B-cell-depleted T cells, or PBMCs supplied cDNA or gDNA.

Per the original methods: Using reference gene primer amplification, nucleated cell counts were estimated. Clones were sequenced by immunoSEQ multiplex PCR, and TCRdb holds only the in-frame ones, with some missing. V, J and clone size were drawn from that table, and D and trimming were deduced from the DNA. This sample carries 120,000 to 150,000 clones, roughly 86% of them seen once, and the ten largest clones take around 5%. The source of this sequence is a human donor in a cohort sampled during active COVID-19. The sample consisted of peripheral blood. The gene calls are TRBV5-1 and TRBJ2-3, with 7 bases lining up with TRBD2. The CDR3 DNA is TGCGCCAGCAGCACATGGGGGGGTAGCACAGATACGCAGTATTTT. Encoded protein: CASSTWGGSTDTQYF.